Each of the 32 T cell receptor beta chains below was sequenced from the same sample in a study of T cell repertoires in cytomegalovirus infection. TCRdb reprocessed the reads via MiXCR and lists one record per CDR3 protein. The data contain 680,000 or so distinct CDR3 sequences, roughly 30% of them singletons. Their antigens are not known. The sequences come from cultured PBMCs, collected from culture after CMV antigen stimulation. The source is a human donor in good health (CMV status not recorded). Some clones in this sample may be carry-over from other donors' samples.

Here the CDR3 DNA reads TGCAGTGCTAGCGTCGCTAGCTCTCCGCAGTATTTT. It is translated as CSASVASSPQYF. The chain has TRBV20-1 and TRBJ2-3, with D maybe TRBD2 (5 bases). This CDR3 is 12 amino acids long. Germline V gene data show CDR1 as DFQATT and CDR2 as SNEGSKA (reference sequence). Trimming stripped 3 bases from V and 10 bases from J, with 14 bases between.

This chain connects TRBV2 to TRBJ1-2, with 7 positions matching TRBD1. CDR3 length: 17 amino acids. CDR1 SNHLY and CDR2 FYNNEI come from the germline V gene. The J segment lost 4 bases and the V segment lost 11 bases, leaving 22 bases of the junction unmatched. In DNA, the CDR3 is TGTGCCGCCCGTGACAGGGCTTTGACCTTAGGGGTCTATGGCTACACCTTC. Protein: CAARDRALTLGVYGYTF.

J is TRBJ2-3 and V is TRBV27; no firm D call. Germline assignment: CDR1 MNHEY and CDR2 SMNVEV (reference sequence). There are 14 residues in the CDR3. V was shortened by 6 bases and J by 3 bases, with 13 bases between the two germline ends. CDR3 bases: TGTGCCAGCAGGCCGGGCACACTAACAGATACGCAGTATTTT. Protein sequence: CASRPGTLTDTQYF.

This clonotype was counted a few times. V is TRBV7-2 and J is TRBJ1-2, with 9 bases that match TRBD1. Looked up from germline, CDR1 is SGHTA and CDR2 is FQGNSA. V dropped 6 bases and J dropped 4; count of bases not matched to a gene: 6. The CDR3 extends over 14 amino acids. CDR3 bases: TGTGCCAGCAGTCATACAGGGGGCATCTATGGCTACACCTTC. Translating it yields CASSHTGGIYGYTF.

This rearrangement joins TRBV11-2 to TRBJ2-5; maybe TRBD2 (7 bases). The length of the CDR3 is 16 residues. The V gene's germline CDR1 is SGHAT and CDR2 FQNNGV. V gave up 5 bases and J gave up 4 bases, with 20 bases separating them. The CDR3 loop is CASSPRGWASGETQYF. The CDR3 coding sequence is TGTGCCAGCAGCCCAAGGGGGTGGGCTAGCGGAGAGACCCAGTACTTC. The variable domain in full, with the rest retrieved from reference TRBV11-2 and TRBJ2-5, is EAGVAQSPRYKIIEKRQSVAFWCNPISGHATLYWYQQILGQGPKLLIQFQNNGVVDDSQLPKDRFSAERLKGVDSTLKIQPAKLEDSAVYLCASSPRGWASGETQYFGPGTRLLVL.

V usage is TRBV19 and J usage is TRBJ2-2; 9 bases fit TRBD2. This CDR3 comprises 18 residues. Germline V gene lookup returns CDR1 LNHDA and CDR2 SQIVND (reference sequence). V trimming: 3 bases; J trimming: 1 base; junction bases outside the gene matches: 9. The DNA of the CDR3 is TGTGCCAGTAGTATTGAGCTCCGACTAGCGGTGAACACCGGGGAGCTGTTTTTT. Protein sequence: CASSIELRLAVNTGELFF.

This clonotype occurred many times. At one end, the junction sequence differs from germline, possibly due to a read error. DNA for the CDR3: TGTGCCAGCAGCCAGGGACTGTACAATGAGCAGTTCTTC. As protein: CASSQGLYNEQFF. V and J are TRBV4-1 and TRBJ2-1, with a weak D call TRBD2 (6 bases). The CDR3 contains 13 residues. Per germline, CDR1 MGHRA and CDR2 YSYEKL.

CDR3 coding DNA: TGCGCCAGCAGTCTCGCGGACGCGGAGACCCAGTACTTC. The encoded protein is CASSLADAETQYF. This rearrangement joins TRBV5-1 to TRBJ2-5; the D is unclear. Deletions cut 5 bases from V and 5 bases from J, with 13 bases between. The CDR3 totals 13 residues. Germline V CDR1 and CDR2: SGHRS, YFSETQ. Based on the CDR3 plus reference TRBV5-1 and TRBJ2-5, the full variable domain is KAGVTQTPRYLIKTRGQQVTLSCSPISGHRSVSWYQQTPGQGLQFLFEYFSETQRNKGNFPGRFSGRQFSNSRSEMNVSTLELGDSALYLCASSLADAETQYFGPGTRLLVL.

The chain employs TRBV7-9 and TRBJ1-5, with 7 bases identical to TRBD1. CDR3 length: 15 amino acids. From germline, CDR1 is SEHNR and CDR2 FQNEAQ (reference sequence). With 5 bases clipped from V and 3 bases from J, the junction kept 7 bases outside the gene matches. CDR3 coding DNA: TGTGCCAGCAGCCCGGGGGGACAGCTCAATCAGCCCCAGCATTTT. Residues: CASSPGGQLNQPQHF.

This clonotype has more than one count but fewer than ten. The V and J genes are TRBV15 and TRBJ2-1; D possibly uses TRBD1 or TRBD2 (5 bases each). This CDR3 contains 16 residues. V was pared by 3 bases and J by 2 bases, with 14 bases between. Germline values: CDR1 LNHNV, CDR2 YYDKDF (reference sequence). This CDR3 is CATSSPSGDPYNEQFF. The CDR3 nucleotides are TGTGCCACCAGCAGTCCGTCCGGGGACCCCTACAATGAGCAGTTCTTC.

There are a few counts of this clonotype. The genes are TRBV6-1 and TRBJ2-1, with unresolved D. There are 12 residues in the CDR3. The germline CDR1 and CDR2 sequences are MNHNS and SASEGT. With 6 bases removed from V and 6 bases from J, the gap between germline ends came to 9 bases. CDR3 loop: CASRATPNEQFF. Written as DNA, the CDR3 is TGTGCCAGCAGGGCGACACCCAATGAGCAGTTCTTC.

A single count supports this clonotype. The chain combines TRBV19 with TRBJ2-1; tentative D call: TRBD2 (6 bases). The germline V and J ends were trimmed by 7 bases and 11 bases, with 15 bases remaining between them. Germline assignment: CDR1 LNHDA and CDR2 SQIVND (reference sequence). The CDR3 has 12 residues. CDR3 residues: CASTMEGRKQFF. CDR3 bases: TGTGCCAGTACCATGGAGGGGAGGAAGCAGTTCTTC. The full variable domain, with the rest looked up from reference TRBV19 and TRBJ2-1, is DGGITQSPKYLFRKEGQNVTLSCEQNLNHDAMYWYRQDPGQGLRLIYYSQIVNDFQKGDIAEGYSVSREKKESFPLTVTSAQKNPTAFYLCASTMEGRKQFFGPGTRLTVL.

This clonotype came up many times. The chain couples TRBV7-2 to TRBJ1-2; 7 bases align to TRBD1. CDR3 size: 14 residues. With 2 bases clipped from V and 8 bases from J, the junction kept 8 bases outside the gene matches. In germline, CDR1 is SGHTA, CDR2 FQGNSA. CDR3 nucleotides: TGTGCCAGCAGCTTATTTAAGGGGGCGCAAGGCTACACCTTC. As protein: CASSLFKGAQGYTF. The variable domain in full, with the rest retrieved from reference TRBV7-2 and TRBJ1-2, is GAGVSQSPSNKVTEKGKDVELRCDPISGHTALYWYRQSLGQGLEFLIYFQGNSAPDKSGLPSDRFSAERTGGSVSTLTIQRTQQEDSAVYLCASSLFKGAQGYTFGSGTRLTVV.

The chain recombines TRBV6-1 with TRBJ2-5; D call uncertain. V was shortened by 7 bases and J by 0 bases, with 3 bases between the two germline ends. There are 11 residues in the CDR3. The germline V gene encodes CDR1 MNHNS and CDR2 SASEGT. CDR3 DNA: TGTGCCAGCACGTACCAAGAGACCCAGTACTTC. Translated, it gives CASTYQETQYF.

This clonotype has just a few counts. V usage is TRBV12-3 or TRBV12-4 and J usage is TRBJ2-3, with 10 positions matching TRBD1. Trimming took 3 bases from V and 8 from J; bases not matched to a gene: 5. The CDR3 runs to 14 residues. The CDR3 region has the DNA TGTGCCAGCAGTTTGGGGACAGGGGTTGGTACGCAGTATTTT. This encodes CASSLGTGVGTQYF.

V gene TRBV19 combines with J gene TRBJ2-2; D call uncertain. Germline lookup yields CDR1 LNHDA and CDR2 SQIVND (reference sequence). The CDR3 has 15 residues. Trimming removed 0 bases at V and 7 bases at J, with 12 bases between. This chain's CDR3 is CASSIDGLGGGELFF. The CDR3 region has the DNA TGTGCCAGTAGTATAGATGGGCTAGGCGGCGGGGAGCTGTTTTTT.

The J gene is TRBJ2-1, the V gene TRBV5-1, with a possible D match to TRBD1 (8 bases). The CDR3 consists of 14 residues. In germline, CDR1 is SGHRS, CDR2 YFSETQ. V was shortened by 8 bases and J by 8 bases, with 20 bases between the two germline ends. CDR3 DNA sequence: TGCGCCAGTACACAGGGGGGAGGGACTCATGAGCAGTTCTTC. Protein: CASTQGGGTHEQFF.

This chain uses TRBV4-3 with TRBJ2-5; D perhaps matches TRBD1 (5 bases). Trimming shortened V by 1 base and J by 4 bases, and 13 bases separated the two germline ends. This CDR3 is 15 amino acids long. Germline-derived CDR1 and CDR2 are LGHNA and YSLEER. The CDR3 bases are TGCGCCAGCAGCCAAGTTTCGGTGGGGCGAGAGACCCAGTACTTC. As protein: CASSQVSVGRETQYF.

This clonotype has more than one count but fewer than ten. CDR3 sequence: CAAREGPYNEQFF. CDR3 bases: TGTGCCGCTCGGGAGGGCCCCTACAATGAGCAGTTCTTC. The chain couples TRBV10-3 to TRBJ2-1; 8 bases are a match to TRBD2. The CDR3 sequence is 13 residues long. Germline loops: CDR1 ENHRY, CDR2 SYGVKD. Trimming at V came to 11 bases and at J to 2 bases, leaving 5 bases not matched to a gene.

The CDR3 nucleotides read TGTGCCAGCATGGGATATCTAAGCACAGATACGCAGTATTTT. Translation gives CASMGYLSTDTQYF. The chain employs TRBV12-3 or TRBV12-4 and TRBJ2-3; D not resolved. CDR3 length: 14 residues. Trimming stripped 7 bases from V and 0 bases from J, with 11 bases between.

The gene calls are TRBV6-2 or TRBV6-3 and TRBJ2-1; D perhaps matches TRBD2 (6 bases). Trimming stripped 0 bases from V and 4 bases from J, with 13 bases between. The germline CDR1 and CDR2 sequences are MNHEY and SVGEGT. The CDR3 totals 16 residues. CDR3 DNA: TGTGCCAGCAGTTACTCTGCGGGAAGGGGTTACAATGAGCAGTTCTTC. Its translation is CASSYSAGRGYNEQFF.

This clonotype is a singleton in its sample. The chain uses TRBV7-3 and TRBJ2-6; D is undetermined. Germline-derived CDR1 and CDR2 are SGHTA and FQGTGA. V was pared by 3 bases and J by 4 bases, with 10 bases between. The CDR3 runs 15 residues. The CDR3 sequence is CASSLVLPGANVLTF. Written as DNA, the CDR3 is TGTGCCAGCAGCTTGGTACTACCCGGGGCCAACGTCCTGACTTTC.

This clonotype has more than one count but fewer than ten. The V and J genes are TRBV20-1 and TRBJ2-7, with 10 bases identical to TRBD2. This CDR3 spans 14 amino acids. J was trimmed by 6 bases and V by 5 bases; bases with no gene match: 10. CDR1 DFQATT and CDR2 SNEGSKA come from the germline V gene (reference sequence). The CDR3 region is CSASLGTSDGEQYF. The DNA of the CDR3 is TGCAGTGCTTCATTAGGGACTAGCGATGGCGAGCAGTACTTC.

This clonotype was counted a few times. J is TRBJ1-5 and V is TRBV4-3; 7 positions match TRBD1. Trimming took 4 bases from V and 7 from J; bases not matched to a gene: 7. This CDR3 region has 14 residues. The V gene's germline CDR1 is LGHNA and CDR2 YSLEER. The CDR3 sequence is CASSPNRGRQPQHF. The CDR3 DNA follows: TGCGCCAGCAGCCCAAACAGGGGACGACAGCCCCAGCATTTT.

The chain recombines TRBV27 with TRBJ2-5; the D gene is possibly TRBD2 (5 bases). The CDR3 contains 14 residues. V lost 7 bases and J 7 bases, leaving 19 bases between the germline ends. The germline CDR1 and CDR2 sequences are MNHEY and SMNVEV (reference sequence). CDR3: CASTPGGSFGTQYF. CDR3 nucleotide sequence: TGTGCCAGCACCCCTGGTGGGAGCTTTGGGACCCAGTACTTC.

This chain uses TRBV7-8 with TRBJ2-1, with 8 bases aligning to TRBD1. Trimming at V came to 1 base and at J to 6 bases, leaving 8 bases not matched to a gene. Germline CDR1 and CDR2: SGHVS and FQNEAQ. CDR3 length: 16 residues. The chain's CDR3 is CASSLETGVLRNEQFF. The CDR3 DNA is TGTGCCAGCAGCTTAGAGACAGGGGTATTACGCAATGAGCAGTTCTTC.

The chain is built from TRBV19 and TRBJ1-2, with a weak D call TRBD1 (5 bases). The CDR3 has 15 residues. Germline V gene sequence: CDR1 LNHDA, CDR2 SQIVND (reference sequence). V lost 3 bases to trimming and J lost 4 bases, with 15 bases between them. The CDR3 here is CASSIALQELYGYTF. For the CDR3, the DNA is TGTGCCAGTAGTATCGCCCTACAGGAACTCTATGGCTACACCTTC. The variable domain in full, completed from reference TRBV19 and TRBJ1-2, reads DGGITQSPKYLFRKEGQNVTLSCEQNLNHDAMYWYRQDPGQGLRLIYYSQIVNDFQKGDIAEGYSVSREKKESFPLTVTSAQKNPTAFYLCASSIALQELYGYTFGSGTRLTVV.

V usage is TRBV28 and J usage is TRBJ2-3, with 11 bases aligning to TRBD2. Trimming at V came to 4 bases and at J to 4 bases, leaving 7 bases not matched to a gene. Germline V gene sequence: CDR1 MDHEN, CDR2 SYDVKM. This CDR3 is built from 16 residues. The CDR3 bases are TGTGCCAGCAGTTCCACTAGCGGGAGTGGTCCAGATACGCAGTATTTT. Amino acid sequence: CASSSTSGSGPDTQYF.

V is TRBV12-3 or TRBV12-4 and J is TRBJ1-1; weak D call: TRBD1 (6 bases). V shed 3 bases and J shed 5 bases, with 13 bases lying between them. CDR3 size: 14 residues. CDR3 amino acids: CASSFGGPGTEAFF. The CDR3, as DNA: TGTGCCAGCAGTTTCGGGGGCCCTGGGACTGAAGCTTTCTTT.

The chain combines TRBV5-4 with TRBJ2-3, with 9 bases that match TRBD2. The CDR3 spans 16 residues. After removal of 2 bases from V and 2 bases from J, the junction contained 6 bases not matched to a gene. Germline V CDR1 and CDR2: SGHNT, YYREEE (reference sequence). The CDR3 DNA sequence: TGTGCCAGCAGCTTCCGGCTAGCGGGGAACACAGATACGCAGTATTTT. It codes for CASSFRLAGNTDTQYF.

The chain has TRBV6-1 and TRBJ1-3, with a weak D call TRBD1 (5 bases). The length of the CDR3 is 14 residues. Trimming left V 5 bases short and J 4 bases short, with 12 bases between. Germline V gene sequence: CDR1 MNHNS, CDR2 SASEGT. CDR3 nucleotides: TGTGCCAGCAGTCCCCCGGGACTGGGAAACACCATATATTTT. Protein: CASSPPGLGNTIYF.

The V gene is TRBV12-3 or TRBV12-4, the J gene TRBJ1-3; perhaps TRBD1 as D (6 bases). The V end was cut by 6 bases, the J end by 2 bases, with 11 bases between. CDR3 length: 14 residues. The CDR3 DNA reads TGTGCCAGCAGGGAAGGGGGGCCTGGAAACACCATATATTTT. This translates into CASREGGPGNTIYF.